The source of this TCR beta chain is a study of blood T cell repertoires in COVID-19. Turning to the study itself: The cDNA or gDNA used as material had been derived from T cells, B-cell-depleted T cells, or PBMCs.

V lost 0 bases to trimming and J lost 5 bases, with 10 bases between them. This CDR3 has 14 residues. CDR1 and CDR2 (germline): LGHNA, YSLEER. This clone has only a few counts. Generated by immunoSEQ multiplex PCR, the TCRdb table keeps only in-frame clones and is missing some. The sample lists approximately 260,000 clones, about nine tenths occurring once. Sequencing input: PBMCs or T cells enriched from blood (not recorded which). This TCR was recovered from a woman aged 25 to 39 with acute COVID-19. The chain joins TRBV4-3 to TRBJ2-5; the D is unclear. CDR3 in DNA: TGCGCCAGCAGCCAAGATCAAGCCCCGGAGACCCAGTACTTC. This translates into CASSQDQAPETQYF.